The clone carrying this TCR beta chain has ten or more counts. Antigen unknown. This sample is part of a study of CD8 T cells in ankylosing spondylitis. Study-wide results and limits: Characteristic, it appeared, of ankylosing spondylitis blood was a TCR beta motif of eight or nine highly homologous variants.

TCRdb ran MiXCR on the 5' RACE reads and lists one entry per CDR3 protein. Found here are some 220,000 distinct CDR3 sequences, 6% to 8% of them singletons; the top ten hold 14%. Germline V CDR1 and CDR2: SQVTM, ANQGSEA. The CDR3 runs to 15 residues. Trimming pared 4 bases from V and 0 bases from J, leaving 14 bases between. The chain recombines TRBV29-1 with TRBJ2-3; D gene uncertain. The clonotype comes from a male donor with ankylosing spondylitis. The sample was blood, either unsorted or a sorted T cell fraction (not recorded which). The CDR3 sequence: CSVAYSTRSTDTQYF. CDR3 DNA: TGCAGCGTTGCCTACAGCACTCGAAGCACAGATACGCAGTATTTT.